The rows below give T cell receptor beta chains drawn from one sample of a study of T cells expressing NK-cell markers. TCRdb re-called the 5' RACE reads; every CDR3 protein appears as one record, without DNA. Its table records 440,000 or so distinct CDR3 sequences. Sequenced input: blood T cells: a sorted CD56 or NKG2C T cell subset, CD4+ or CD8+ T cells, or bulk PBMC T cells (not recorded which). Receptor source: a woman between 18 and 70 years old in good health. Each CDR3 is given with its conserved first and last residue.

J,V,CDR3
TRBJ2-1,TRBV5-1,CASSLPNSTGPDNEQFF
TRBJ2-3,TRBV4-3,CASSQDRKHRTDTQYF
TRBJ2-1,TRBV9,CASSAGTSGYNEQFF
TRBJ2-1,TRBV7-2,CASGIAGEPYNEQFF
TRBJ2-1,TRBV7-9,CASSSSVNEQFF
TRBJ1-5,TRBV16,CASSRPLGPSNQPQHF
TRBJ2-3,TRBV9,CASSVGGAYTDTQYF
TRBJ2-5,TRBV18,CASSPRSQETQYF
TRBJ2-2,TRBV5-8,CASSLGRFDTGELFF
TRBJ2-5,TRBV6-5,CASSYSGGTQYF
TRBJ1-4,TRBV6-1,CASSRDRGEKLFF
TRBJ2-7,TRBV25-1,CASSDPGGPYEQYF
TRBJ2-7,TRBV6-1,CASSPSDRGRDEQYF
TRBJ1-2,TRBV19,CAIWDSGGYTF
TRBJ1-5,TRBV4-1,CASSQGDRVNQPQHF
TRBJ1-6,TRBV20-1,CSASRDGLYNSPLHF
TRBJ2-5,TRBV14,CASSDLRDSHQETQYF
TRBJ2-3,TRBV4-3,CASSQDEGASTDTQYF
TRBJ2-2,TRBV25-1,CASVGAAGELFF
TRBJ1-5,TRBV15,CATSREDPGADQPQHF
TRBJ2-2,TRBV6-5,CASSYSGQGATGELFF
TRBJ1-1,TRBV5-1,CASSFYGQGLSEAFF
TRBJ2-1,TRBV7-2,CASSSDRVIGNEQFF
TRBJ2-1,TRBV20-1,CSARDSARSSYNEQFF
TRBJ2-3,TRBV11-2,CASSLVSSATVRDTQYF
TRBJ2-1,TRBV7-2,CASSPLRRVNEQFF
TRBJ2-4,TRBV12-3/TRBV12-4,CASSLAVGGLNIQYF
TRBJ2-1,TRBV5-1,CASSSKTSGGSEQFF
TRBJ2-3,TRBV18,CASSPGQGLRDTQYF
TRBJ2-5,TRBV20-1,CSAVPGLAGSETQYF
TRBJ1-2,TRBV20-1,CSAREPGDRTYGYTF
TRBJ2-3,TRBV14,CASSQDPILDTQYF
TRBJ2-5,TRBV6-1,CASSSLGQKETQYF
TRBJ2-3,TRBV10-3,CAISEGLEATDTQYF
TRBJ2-1,TRBV7-9,CASSYLSGGYNEQFF
TRBJ2-3,TRBV20-1,CSARALVVRLTDTQYF